The source of this T cell receptor beta chain is a study of shared clonotypes between healthy human individuals. The CDR3 consists of 16 residues. Germline CDR1 reads MNHNS; CDR2 reads SASEGT. V was clipped by 3 bases and J by 6 bases, with 19 bases between them. Profiling relied on immunoSEQ multiplex PCR, and the TCRdb table lists in-frame clones only, not all of them. The data hold about 2,100,000 clones, with around 93% observed a single time. CD45RO-negative cells were positively selected for CCR7, leaving out terminally differentiated effector memory CD45RA+ cells. The origin of this receptor is a man aged 18 to 30 in good health. Some clones in this sample may be carry-over from other donors' samples. Sequencing was performed on naive CD8+ T cells from PBMCs. The chain recombines TRBV6-1 with TRBJ2-3; D assignment may be TRBD1 or TRBD2 (7 bases each). Here the CDR3 reads CASSDVYRGGIDTQYF. In DNA form, the CDR3 reads TGTGCCAGCAGTGACGTATACAGGGGAGGGATCGATACGCAGTATTTT.